A single sample is the source of the 26 T cell receptor beta chains below, sequenced in a study of blood T cell repertoires in COVID-19. TCRdb keeps only in-frame clones here, not all; method: immunoSEQ multiplex PCR. The sample shows over 70,000 clones, around 90% of them seen only once. Specimen: peripheral blood. These receptors all come from a man older than 75 with acute or convalescent COVID-19.

The chain combines TRBV30 with TRBJ2-1, with 12 bases fitting TRBD2. The CDR3 covers 14 residues. Germline-derived CDR1 and CDR2 are GTSNPN and SVGIG (reference sequence). Unmatched junction bases numbered 3, after V lost 3 bases and J lost 6 bases. The CDR3 nucleotides read TGTGCCTGGAGACCGGGACTAGCGGGCAATGAGCAGTTCTTC. This encodes CAWRPGLAGNEQFF.

The chain carries TRBV7-9 and TRBJ2-3; TRBD1 aligns across 9 bases. V trimming: 5 bases; J trimming: 7 bases; junction bases outside the gene matches: 7. The CDR3 totals 14 residues. Looked up from germline, CDR1 is SEHNR and CDR2 is FQNEAQ (reference sequence). CDR3 bases: TGTGCCAGCAGCCCCGGGACAGGGACATATACGCAGTATTTT. Amino acids: CASSPGTGTYTQYF.

The chain couples TRBV2 to TRBJ1-1; TRBD1 might be the D (5 bases). CDR3 length equals 14 residues. Per germline, CDR1 SNHLY and CDR2 FYNNEI. Trimming shortened V by 7 bases and J by 3 bases, and 15 bases separated the two germline ends. CDR3 bases: TGTGCCAGCACCCCCCTATGGGGGGACACTGAAGCTTTCTTT. Translated, it gives CASTPLWGDTEAFF.

This chain connects TRBV10-3 to TRBJ1-1; TRBD1 might be the D (5 bases). Germline loops: CDR1 ENHRY, CDR2 SYGVKD. This CDR3 is built from 15 residues. Deletions cut 8 bases from V and 0 bases from J, with 16 bases between. This chain's CDR3 is CAIRGGGSMNTEAFF. The CDR3 DNA reads TGTGCCATCCGAGGCGGGGGTTCGATGAACACTGAAGCTTTCTTT.

The chain has TRBV11-2 and TRBJ1-3; no definite D call. The CDR3 totals 12 residues. V was pared by 5 bases and J by 8 bases, with 10 bases between. Germline CDR1 and CDR2: SGHAT and FQNNGV. The CDR3 here is CASSPQRDTIYF. The CDR3 bases are TGTGCCAGCAGCCCCCAGCGAGACACCATATATTTT.

The CDR3 region is CASSLSPSGTGSTYEQYF. As DNA, the CDR3 is TGTGCCAGCAGCTTGTCCCCTTCGGGGACAGGATCCACCTACGAGCAGTACTTC. This chain connects TRBV5-5 to TRBJ2-7; 8 nucleotides match TRBD1. The CDR3 spans 18 residues. Germline V CDR1 and CDR2: SGHKS, YYEKEE (reference sequence). The trim removed 1 base at V and 2 bases at J, leaving 14 bases unmatched.

The rearrangement uses TRBV19 and TRBJ1-2; no reliable D call. The CDR3 length is 12 residues. The V end lost 11 bases, the J end lost 2 bases, and 12 bases lay between the germline ends. The germline V gene has CDR1 LNHDA and CDR2 SQIVND (reference sequence). CDR3 DNA: TGTGCCTCTGGGTCCGGGAACTATGGCTACACCTTC. It yields the protein CASGSGNYGYTF.

This CDR3 is CASSLEASGGAGEQFF. CDR3 DNA: TGTGCCAGCAGCTTGGAGGCTAGCGGGGGGGCCGGTGAGCAGTTCTTC. The rearrangement links TRBV5-6 to TRBJ2-1, with 12 positions matching TRBD2. Unmatched junction bases numbered 7, after V lost 0 bases and J lost 9 bases. CDR1 is SGHDT and CDR2 is YYEEEE in the germline V gene. This CDR3 has 16 amino acids.

This chain connects TRBV4-2 to TRBJ2-1; 7 bases are shared with TRBD2. V was pared by 7 bases and J by 4 bases, with 7 bases of the junction left unmatched. Per germline, CDR1 LGHNA and CDR2 YNFKEQ. The CDR3 spans 14 residues. The CDR3 reads CASTPSGAYNEQFF. The CDR3 region has the DNA TGTGCCAGCACCCCTAGCGGAGCGTACAATGAGCAGTTCTTC.

V gene TRBV3-1 (or the pseudogene TRBV3-2) combines with J gene TRBJ1-6; 10 bases align to TRBD1. V lost 4 bases and J lost 8; bases outside the gene matches: 5. This CDR3 has 15 residues. Germline V lookup: CDR1 LGHDT, CDR2 YNNKEL (reference sequence). CDR3 in amino acids: CASSPTGGWDSPLHF. As DNA, the CDR3 is TGTGCCAGCAGCCCGACAGGGGGCTGGGATTCACCCCTCCACTTT.

This clone was observed once. This sequence joins TRBV5-1 and TRBJ1-1, with a weak D call TRBD1 (5 bases). CDR1 and CDR2 from the germline V gene are SGHRS and YFSETQ. Trimming cost V 4 bases and J 1 base, with 11 bases left between them. This CDR3 has 14 amino acids. In DNA, the CDR3 is TGCGCCAGCAGCGGAACCGGGGGGAACACTGAAGCTTTCTTT. This encodes CASSGTGGNTEAFF.

This chain links TRBV9 with TRBJ2-7, with D maybe TRBD1 (6 bases). This CDR3 spans 14 amino acids. Germline CDR1 is SGDLS and CDR2 is YYNGEE. Between the trimmed V and J ends, which lost 0 bases and 3 bases, there was a span of 10 bases. The CDR3 DNA follows: TGTGCCAGCAGCGTAGCGATAGGGGGCTACGAGCAGTACTTC. Amino acids: CASSVAIGGYEQYF.

V and J are TRBV3-1 (or the pseudogene TRBV3-2) and TRBJ1-2; 8 bases are a match to TRBD1. J gave up 2 bases and V 3 bases, and 5 bases lay outside the gene matches. The CDR3 is made up of 15 amino acids. CDR1 is LGHDT, CDR2 YNNKEL, per germline (reference sequence). The CDR3 is CASSQLDRANYGYTF. The CDR3 region has the DNA TGTGCCAGCAGCCAGCTGGACAGGGCCAACTATGGCTACACCTTC.

The chain recombines TRBV29-1 with TRBJ2-2, with D uncertain. The CDR3 sequence is 13 residues long. Germline values: CDR1 SQVTM, CDR2 ANQGSEA. The V end lost 4 bases, the J end lost 1 base, and 7 bases lay between the germline ends. The CDR3 loop is CSVVARNTGELFF. The CDR3 DNA reads TGCAGCGTTGTGGCCAGGAACACCGGGGAGCTGTTTTTT.

The rearrangement links TRBV7-2 to TRBJ2-5; TRBD1 agrees at 8 bases. The V gene end was trimmed by 5 bases and the J gene end by 5 bases; junction bases not matched to a gene: 10. There are 15 residues in the CDR3. Germline V CDR1 and CDR2: SGHTA, FQGNSA. CDR3 loop: CASSGRTGSGETQYF. In nucleotides, the CDR3 is TGTGCCAGCAGCGGCAGGACAGGGTCAGGGGAGACCCAGTACTTC.

The rearrangement uses TRBV27 and TRBJ2-2; TRBD2 aligns across 9 bases. V dropped 5 bases and J dropped 7; count of bases not matched to a gene: 14. Germline CDR1 is MNHEY and CDR2 is SMNVEV (reference sequence). The CDR3 has 17 amino acids. In nucleotides, the CDR3 is TGTGCCAGCAGTCCCCAAGGGAGCGGGGGGCCCGGCGGGGAGCTGTTTTTT. Its protein is CASSPQGSGGPGGELFF.

The J gene is TRBJ2-7, the V gene TRBV15; D remains unclear. The CDR3 is made up of 12 amino acids. Germline CDR1 reads LNHNV; CDR2 reads YYDKDF (reference sequence). V was shortened by 0 bases and J by 4 bases, with 4 bases between the two germline ends. The CDR3 DNA is TGTGCCACCAGCAGAGATTCTTACGAGCAGTACTTC. Translated: CATSRDSYEQYF.

This chain links TRBV4-2 with TRBJ2-1; tentative D call: TRBD1 (6 bases). V gave up 0 bases and J gave up 1 base, with 7 bases separating them. The CDR3 runs 15 residues. Germline V gene lookup returns CDR1 LGHNA and CDR2 YNFKEQ. The CDR3, as DNA: TGTGCCAGCAGCCAAGACAGGGGATCCTACAATGAGCAGTTCTTC. This translates into CASSQDRGSYNEQFF.

The chain recombines TRBV10-3 with TRBJ2-6; maybe TRBD1 (7 bases). Germline CDR1 reads ENHRY; CDR2 reads SYGVKD. The germline V and J ends were trimmed by 8 bases and 0 bases, with 11 bases remaining between them. There are 15 residues in the CDR3. This chain's CDR3 is CAIAGQTSGANVLTF. CDR3 bases: TGTGCCATCGCGGGACAGACCTCTGGGGCCAACGTCCTGACTTTC.

The chain employs TRBV12-3 or TRBV12-4 and TRBJ1-1, with D perhaps matching TRBD1 (6 bases). CDR3 length: 13 amino acids. V was clipped by 9 bases and J by 6 bases, with 17 bases between them. The CDR3 DNA sequence: TGTGCCAGTCACCTGGGGGGGCGTGCTGAAGCTTTCTTT. This gives the protein CASHLGGRAEAFF.

The CDR3 is CASSRPPLGDTEAFF. The CDR3 DNA reads TGTGCCAGCAGTCGACCCCCGCTAGGGGACACTGAAGCTTTCTTT. The chain carries TRBV28 and TRBJ1-1; D is possibly TRBD1 (5 bases). V was clipped by 5 bases and J by 3 bases, with 16 bases between them. The CDR3 length is 15 residues. Germline V gene lookup returns CDR1 MDHEN and CDR2 SYDVKM.

CDR3 sequence: CASSQQGNYGYTF. The CDR3 DNA follows: TGTGCCAGCAGCCAACAGGGTAACTATGGCTACACCTTC. The genes are TRBV6-5 and TRBJ1-2; a weak D match, TRBD1 (6 bases). Germline V CDR1 and CDR2: MNHEY, SVGAGI. Trimming shortened V by 6 bases and J by 1 base, and 9 bases separated the two germline ends. This CDR3 comprises 13 residues.

The count of this clone is one. The chain uses TRBV7-2 and TRBJ1-4, with TRBD1 matching over 8 bases. Germline V gene lookup returns CDR1 SGHTA and CDR2 FQGNSA. CDR3 length equals 15 residues. Germline trimming cut 1 base from V and 7 bases from J; bases unmatched to any gene: 5. The CDR3 sequence: CASSLGRGRGEKLFF. The CDR3 DNA reads TGTGCCAGCAGCTTAGGCAGGGGGCGAGGTGAAAAACTGTTTTTT.

The gene calls are TRBV16 and TRBJ1-5, with D possibly TRBD1 on 5 matching bases. The CDR3 has 13 amino acids. The V and J ends lost 6 bases and 4 bases respectively, with 10 bases between them. Germline V lookup: CDR1 KGHSY, CDR2 FQNENV. Written as DNA, the CDR3 is TGTGCCAGCAGGAAGCAGGGAAATCAGCCCCAGCATTTT. Its protein is CASRKQGNQPQHF.

This clone was counted once. The chain links TRBV7-2 to TRBJ2-3, with D possibly TRBD1 on 5 matching bases. The length of the CDR3 is 14 residues. Trimming cost V 2 bases and J 5 bases, with 11 bases left between them. CDR1 SGHTA and CDR2 FQGNSA come from the germline V gene. CDR3 sequence (DNA): TGTGCCAGCAGCTTAAGGGCAGGGAAAGATACGCAGTATTTT. Its protein product is CASSLRAGKDTQYF. The full variable domain, completed using reference TRBV7-2 and TRBJ2-3, is GAGVSQSPSNKVTEKGKDVELRCDPISGHTALYWYRQSLGQGLEFLIYFQGNSAPDKSGLPSDRFSAERTGGSVSTLTIQRTQQEDSAVYLCASSLRAGKDTQYFGPGTRLTVL.

The chain employs TRBV5-5 and TRBJ2-7; D call uncertain. Germline CDR1 is SGHKS and CDR2 is YYEKEE (reference sequence). V lost 2 bases to trimming and J lost 2 bases, with 8 bases between them. This CDR3 has 13 amino acids. The DNA for the CDR3 is TGTGCCAGCAGCTTTTCACTAACCTACGAGCAGTACTTC. It translates to CASSFSLTYEQYF.